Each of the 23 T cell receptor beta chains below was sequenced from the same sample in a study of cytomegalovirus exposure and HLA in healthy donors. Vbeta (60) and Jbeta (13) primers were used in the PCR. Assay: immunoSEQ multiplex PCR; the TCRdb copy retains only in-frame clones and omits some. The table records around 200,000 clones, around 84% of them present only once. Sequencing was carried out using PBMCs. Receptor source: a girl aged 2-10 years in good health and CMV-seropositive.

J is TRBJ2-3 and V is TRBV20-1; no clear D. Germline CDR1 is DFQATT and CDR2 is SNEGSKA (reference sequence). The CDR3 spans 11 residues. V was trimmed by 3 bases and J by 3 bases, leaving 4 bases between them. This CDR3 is CSASRTDTQYF. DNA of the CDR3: TGCAGTGCTAGTCGGACAGATACGCAGTATTTT.

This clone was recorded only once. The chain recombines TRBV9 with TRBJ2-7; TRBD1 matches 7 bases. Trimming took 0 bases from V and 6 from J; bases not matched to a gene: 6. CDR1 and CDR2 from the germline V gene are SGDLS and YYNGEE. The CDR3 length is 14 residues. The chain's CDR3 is CASSVGPGTAEQYF. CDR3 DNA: TGTGCCAGCAGCGTAGGCCCCGGGACAGCCGAGCAGTACTTC.

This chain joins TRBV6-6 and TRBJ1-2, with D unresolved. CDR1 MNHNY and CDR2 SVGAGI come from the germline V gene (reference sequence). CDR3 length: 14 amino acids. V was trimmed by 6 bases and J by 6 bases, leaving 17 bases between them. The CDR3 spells CASRPRMVTDGYTF. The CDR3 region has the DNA TGTGCCAGCAGGCCGCGGATGGTGACGGATGGCTACACCTTC.

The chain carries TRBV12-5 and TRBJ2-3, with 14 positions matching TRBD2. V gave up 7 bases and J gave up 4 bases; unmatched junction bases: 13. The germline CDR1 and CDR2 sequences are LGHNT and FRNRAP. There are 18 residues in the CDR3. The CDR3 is CASAQTRLAGGYPDTQYF. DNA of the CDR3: TGTGCTAGTGCCCAGACAAGACTAGCGGGGGGGTACCCAGATACGCAGTATTTT.

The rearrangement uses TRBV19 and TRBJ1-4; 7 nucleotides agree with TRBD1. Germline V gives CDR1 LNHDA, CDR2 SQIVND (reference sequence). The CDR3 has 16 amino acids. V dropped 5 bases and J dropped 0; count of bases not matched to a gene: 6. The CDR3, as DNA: TGTGCCAGTAGTTTCAGGGGGACCGCAACTAATGAAAAACTGTTTTTT. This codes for CASSFRGTATNEKLFF. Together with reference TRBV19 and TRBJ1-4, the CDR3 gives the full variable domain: DGGITQSPKYLFRKEGQNVTLSCEQNLNHDAMYWYRQDPGQGLRLIYYSQIVNDFQKGDIAEGYSVSREKKESFPLTVTSAQKNPTAFYLCASSFRGTATNEKLFFGSGTQLSVL.

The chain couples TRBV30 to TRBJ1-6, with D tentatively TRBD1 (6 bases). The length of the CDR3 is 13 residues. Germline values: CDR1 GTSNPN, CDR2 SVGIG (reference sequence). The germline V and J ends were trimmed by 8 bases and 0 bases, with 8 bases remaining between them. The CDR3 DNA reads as TGTGCCGGACAGAGCTCCTATAATTCACCCCTCCACTTT. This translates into CAGQSSYNSPLHF.

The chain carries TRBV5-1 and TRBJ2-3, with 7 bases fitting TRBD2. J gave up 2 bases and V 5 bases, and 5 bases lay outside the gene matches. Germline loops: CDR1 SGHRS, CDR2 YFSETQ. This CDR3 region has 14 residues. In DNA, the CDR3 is TGCGCCAGCAGGATGGGGGGGACCACAGATACGCAGTATTTT. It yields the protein CASRMGGTTDTQYF.

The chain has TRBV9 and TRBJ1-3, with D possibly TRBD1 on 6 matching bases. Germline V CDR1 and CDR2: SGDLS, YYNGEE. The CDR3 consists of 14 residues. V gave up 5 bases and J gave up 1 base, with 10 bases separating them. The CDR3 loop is CASRSGTSGNTIYF. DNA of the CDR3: TGTGCCAGCAGATCAGGGACATCTGGAAACACCATATATTTT.

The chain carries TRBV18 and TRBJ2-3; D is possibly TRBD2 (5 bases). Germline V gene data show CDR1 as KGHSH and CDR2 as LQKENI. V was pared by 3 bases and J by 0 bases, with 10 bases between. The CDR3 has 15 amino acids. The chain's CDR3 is CASSPGRTSTDTQYF. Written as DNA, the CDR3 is TGTGCCAGCTCACCTGGAAGGACTAGCACAGATACGCAGTATTTT.

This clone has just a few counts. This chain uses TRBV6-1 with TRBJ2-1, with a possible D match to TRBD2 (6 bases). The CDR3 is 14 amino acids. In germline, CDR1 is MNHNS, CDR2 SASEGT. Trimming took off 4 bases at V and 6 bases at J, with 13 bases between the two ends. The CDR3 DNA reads TGTGCCAGCAGTGGGGTAGCGGATTTCAATGAGCAGTTCTTC. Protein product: CASSGVADFNEQFF.

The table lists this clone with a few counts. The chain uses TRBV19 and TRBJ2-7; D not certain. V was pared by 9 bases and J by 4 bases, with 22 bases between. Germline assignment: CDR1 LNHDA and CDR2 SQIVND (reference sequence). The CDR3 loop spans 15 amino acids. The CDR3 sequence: CASTAGSGSTYEQYF. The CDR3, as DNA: TGTGCCAGCACGGCAGGATCAGGATCAACGTACGAGCAGTACTTC.

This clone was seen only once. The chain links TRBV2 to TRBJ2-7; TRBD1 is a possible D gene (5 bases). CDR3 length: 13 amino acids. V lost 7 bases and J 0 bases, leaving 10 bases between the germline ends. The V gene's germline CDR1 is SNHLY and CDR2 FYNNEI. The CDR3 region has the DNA TGTGCCAGCACGGACACCTACTCCTACGAGCAGTACTTC. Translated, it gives CASTDTYSYEQYF.

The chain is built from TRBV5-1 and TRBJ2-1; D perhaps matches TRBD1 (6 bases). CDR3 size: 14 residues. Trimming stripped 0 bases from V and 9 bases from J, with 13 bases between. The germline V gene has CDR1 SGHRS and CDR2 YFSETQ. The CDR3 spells CASSLEGHPCEQFF. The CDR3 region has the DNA TGCGCCAGCAGCTTGGAGGGACACCCTTGTGAGCAGTTCTTC.

CDR3 coding DNA: TGCGCCAGCAGTGAGTCCGTGTCCGTGGGCTACACCTTC. Residues: CASSESVSVGYTF. The chain combines TRBV10-1 with TRBJ1-2; D unclear. CDR1 and CDR2 (germline): WNHNN, SYGVQD (reference sequence). V was trimmed by 0 bases and J by 8 bases, leaving 10 bases between them. The CDR3 runs 13 residues.

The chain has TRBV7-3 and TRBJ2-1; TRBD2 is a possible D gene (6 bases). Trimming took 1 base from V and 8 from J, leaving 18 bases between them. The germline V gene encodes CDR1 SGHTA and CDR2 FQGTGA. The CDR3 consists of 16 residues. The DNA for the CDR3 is TGTGCCAGCAGCTTAAGTAGCGGTGGGGTTAATGATGAGCAGTTCTTC. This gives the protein CASSLSSGGVNDEQFF.

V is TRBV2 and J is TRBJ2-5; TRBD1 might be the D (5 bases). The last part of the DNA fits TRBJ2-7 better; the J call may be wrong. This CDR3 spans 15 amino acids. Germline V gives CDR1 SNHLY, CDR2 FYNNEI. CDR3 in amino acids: CASSSLVDRLYEQYF. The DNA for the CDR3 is TGTGCCAGCAGTTCCCTCGTCGACAGACTTTACGAGCAGTACTTC.

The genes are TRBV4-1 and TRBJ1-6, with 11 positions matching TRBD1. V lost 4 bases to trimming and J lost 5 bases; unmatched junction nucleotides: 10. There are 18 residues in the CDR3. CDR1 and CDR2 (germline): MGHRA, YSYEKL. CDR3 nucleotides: TGCGCCAGCAGCCTCGACTTCGGACAGGGGGCTAATAATTCACCCCTCCACTTT. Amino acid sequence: CASSLDFGQGANNSPLHF.

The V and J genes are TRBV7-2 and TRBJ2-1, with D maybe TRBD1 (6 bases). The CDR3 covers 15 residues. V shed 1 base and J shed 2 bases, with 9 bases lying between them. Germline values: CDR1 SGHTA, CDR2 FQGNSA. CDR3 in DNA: TGTGCCAGCAGCTTAGAGCAGGGGACCTACAATGAGCAGTTCTTC. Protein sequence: CASSLEQGTYNEQFF.

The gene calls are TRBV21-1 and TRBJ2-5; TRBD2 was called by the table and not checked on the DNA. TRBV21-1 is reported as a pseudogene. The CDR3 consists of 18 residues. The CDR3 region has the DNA TGTGCCAGCAGCAGGCGGGGTCGGGGCAAGGGTACAATGGGGACCCAGTACTTC. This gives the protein CASSRRGRGKGTMGTQYF.

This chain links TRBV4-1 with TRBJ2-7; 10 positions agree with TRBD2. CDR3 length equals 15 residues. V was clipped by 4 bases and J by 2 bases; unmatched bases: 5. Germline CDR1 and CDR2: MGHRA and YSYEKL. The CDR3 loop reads CASSPSGGTTYEQYF. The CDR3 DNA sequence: TGCGCCAGCAGCCCTAGCGGGGGAACTACCTACGAGCAGTACTTC.

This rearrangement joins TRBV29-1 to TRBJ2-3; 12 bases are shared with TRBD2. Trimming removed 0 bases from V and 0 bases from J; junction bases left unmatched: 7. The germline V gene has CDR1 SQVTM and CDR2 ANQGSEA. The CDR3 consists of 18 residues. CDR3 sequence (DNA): TGCAGCGTTGAAGACCCCGATGGGACTAGCGGGAGCACAGATACGCAGTATTTT. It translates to CSVEDPDGTSGSTDTQYF.

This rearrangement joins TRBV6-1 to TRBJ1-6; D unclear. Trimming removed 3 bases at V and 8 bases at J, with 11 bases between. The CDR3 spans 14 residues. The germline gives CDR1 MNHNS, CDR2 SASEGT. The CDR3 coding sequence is TGTGCCAGCAGTGAGTGGGCCACGGATTCACCCCTCCACTTT. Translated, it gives CASSEWATDSPLHF.

The CDR3 DNA is TGTGCCTGGAGTAGTGGCGGAGTTTCTACCCTCCACTTT. Encoded protein: CAWSSGGVSTLHF. The chain links TRBV30 to TRBJ1-6; D call uncertain. The CDR3 loop spans 13 amino acids. V was pared by 2 bases and J by 14 bases, with 16 bases between. Germline V gene lookup returns CDR1 GTSNPN and CDR2 SVGIG (reference sequence).